Included here is one T cell receptor beta chain sequence, with context. The sample is drawn from a study of cytomegalovirus exposure and HLA in healthy donors. PCR amplification relied on 60 Vbeta primers (plus 13 Jbeta primers). The data were produced by immunoSEQ multiplex PCR, yet TCRdb's version contains in-frame clones alone and is incomplete. Here the sample spans 120,000 or so clones, about three quarters being singletons. Germline CDR1 SSHAT, CDR2 FNYEAQ (reference sequence). Deletions cut 5 bases from V and 0 bases from J, with 13 bases between. The CDR3 length is 15 residues. This clonotype was obtained from a woman aged 25 to 45 in good health and CMV-seronegative. The source material was PBMCs. The chain is built from TRBV7-7 and TRBJ1-1; TRBD1 might be the D (6 bases). The CDR3 bases are TGTGCCAGCAGCCCTGTACAGGGATTGAACACTGAAGCTTTCTTT. It codes for CASSPVQGLNTEAFF.